This T cell receptor beta chain is drawn from a study of T cell repertoires in cytomegalovirus infection. TCRdb itself ran the reads through MiXCR, one entry per CDR3 protein. Of about 130,000 distinct CDR3 sequences detected, around 30% appear once; the ten largest clones hold around 50%. The CDR3 has 14 amino acids. Trimming shortened V by 5 bases and J by 5 bases, and 13 bases separated the two germline ends. Looked up from germline, CDR1 is SEHNR and CDR2 is FQNEAQ (reference sequence). This clonotype was observed a few times. Its antigen is unidentified. This chain uses TRBV7-9 with TRBJ2-1; no clear D. This receptor was identified in a human donor in good health (CMV status not recorded). Some clones in this sample may be carry-over from other donors' samples. Sequenced material: CD8+ T cells from cultured PBMCs, taken from culture after CMV antigen stimulation. The CDR3 nucleotides are TGTGCCAGCAGCCCCTTCGCTCGGCACAATGAGCAGTTCTTC. Protein: CASSPFARHNEQFF.